This T cell receptor (beta chain) was observed in a study of blood T cell dynamics during melanoma immunotherapy. Study-wide context: Patients with metastatic melanoma got pembrolizumab or nivolumab-ipilimumab as first-line care.

Only in-frame clones appear in the TCRdb table, and some are missing; sequencing was by immunoSEQ multiplex PCR. In the table there are about 6,000 clones, around four fifths of which are singletons. The V and J ends lost 4 bases and 0 bases, in that order; junction bases with no gene match: 6. The CDR3 runs to 16 residues. Germline V gene lookup returns CDR1 KGHSH and CDR2 LQKENI. The time point was: week 3, after first cycle of checkpoint inhibitor. Prior systemic cancer therapy, immunosuppressant use and other active malignancies excluded patients. The sequence was collected from a human donor with melanoma. The J gene is TRBJ1-1, the V gene TRBV18, with 9 bases aligning to TRBD1. The material was blood, obtained from a patient treated with checkpoint blockade. The CDR3 is CASSLGTGSLNTEAFF. The CDR3 coding sequence is TGTGCCAGCTCACTGGGGACAGGGTCCTTGAACACTGAAGCTTTCTTT.